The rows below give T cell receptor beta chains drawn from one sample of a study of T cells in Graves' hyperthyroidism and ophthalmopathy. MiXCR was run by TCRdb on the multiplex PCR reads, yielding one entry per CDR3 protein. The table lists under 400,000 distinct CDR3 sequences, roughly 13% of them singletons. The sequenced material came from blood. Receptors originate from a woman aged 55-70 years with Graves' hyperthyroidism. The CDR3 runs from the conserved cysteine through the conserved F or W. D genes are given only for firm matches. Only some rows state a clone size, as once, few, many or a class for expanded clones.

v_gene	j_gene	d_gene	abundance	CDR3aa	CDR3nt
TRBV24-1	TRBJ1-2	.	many	CATSAGINYGYTF	TGTGCCACCAGTGCCGGAATTAACTATGGCTACACCTTC
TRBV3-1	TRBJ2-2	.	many	CASSVLFGTDLYTGELFF	TGTGCCAGCAGCGTTCTATTCGGGACTGACTTATACACCGGGGAGCTGTTTTTT
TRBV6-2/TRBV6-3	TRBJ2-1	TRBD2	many	CASSRGLAGAQEQFF	TGTGCCAGCAGCCGCGGACTAGCGGGAGCACAAGAGCAGTTCTTC
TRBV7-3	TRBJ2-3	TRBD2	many	CASSSTSGRTTDTQYF	TGTGCCAGCAGCTCGACTAGCGGGAGGACCACAGATACGCAGTATTTT
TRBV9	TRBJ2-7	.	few	CASSDDAHEQYF	TGTGCCAGCAGTGACGACGCGCACGAGCAGTACTTC
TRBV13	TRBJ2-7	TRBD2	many	CASSLEGLAGGGSYEQYF	TGTGCCAGCAGCTTAGAGGGACTAGCGGGAGGAGGGTCCTACGAGCAGTACTTC
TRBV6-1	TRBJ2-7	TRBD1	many	CASSARTVVWGTGGSYEQYF	TGTGCCAGCAGTGCCCGAACGGTGGTTTGGGGGACAGGGGGTTCCTACGAGCAGTACTTC
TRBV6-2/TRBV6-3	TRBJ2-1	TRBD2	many	CASSYSASGLSDEQFF	TGTGCCAGCAGTTACTCGGCTAGCGGGCTTTCGGATGAGCAGTTCTTC
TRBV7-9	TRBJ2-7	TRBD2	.	CASSSGLADSFSYEQYF	TGTGCCAGCAGCTCTGGACTAGCGGATTCCTTCTCCTACGAGCAGTACTTC
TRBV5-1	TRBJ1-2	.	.	CASSLAPTGSGYGYTF	TGCGCCAGCAGCTTGGCCCCCACAGGGTCGGGCTATGGCTACACCTTC
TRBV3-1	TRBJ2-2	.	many	CASSQGTGELFF	TGTGCCAGCAGCCAGGGAACCGGGGAGCTGTTTTTT
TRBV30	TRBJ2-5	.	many	CAWRALGLPDGETQYF	TGTGCCTGGAGGGCCCTCGGGCTACCGGATGGGGAGACCCAGTACTTC
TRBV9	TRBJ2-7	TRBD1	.	CASSVEGRTGVDEQYF	TGTGCCAGCAGCGTAGAAGGTAGGACAGGGGTGGATGAGCAGTACTTC
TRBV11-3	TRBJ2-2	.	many	CASSLDGSNTGELFF	TGTGCCAGCAGCTTAGATGGGTCGAACACCGGGGAGCTGTTTTTT
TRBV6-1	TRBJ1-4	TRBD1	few	CAIGTDEKLFF	TGTGCGATTGGGACAGATGAAAAACTGTTTTTT
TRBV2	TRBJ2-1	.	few	CANTGRASYNEQFF	TGTGCCAACACTGGCAGGGCCTCCTACAATGAGCAGTTCTTC
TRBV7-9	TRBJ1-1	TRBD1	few	CASSMWQGAHTEAFF	TGTGCCAGCAGCATGTGGCAGGGGGCGCACACTGAAGCTTTCTTT
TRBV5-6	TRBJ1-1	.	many	CASSLPGGTEAFF	TGTGCCAGCAGCTTACCGGGGGGCACTGAAGCTTTCTTT
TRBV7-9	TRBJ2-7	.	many	CASSFTGSSSYEQYF	TGTGCCAGCAGCTTTACGGGATCCAGCTCCTACGAGCAGTACTTC
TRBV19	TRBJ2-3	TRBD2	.	CASTRGLAGVDTQYF	TGTGCCAGTACCCGAGGACTAGCGGGAGTGGATACGCAGTATTTT
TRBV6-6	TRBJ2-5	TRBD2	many	CASSYRSGAQETQYF	TGTGCCAGCAGTTACCGTAGCGGGGCTCAAGAGACCCAGTACTTC
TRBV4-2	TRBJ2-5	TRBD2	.	CASSLRLAYQETQYF	TGTGCCAGCAGCCTTCGACTAGCCTACCAAGAGACCCAGTACTTC
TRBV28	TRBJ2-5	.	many	CASSPGAAGETQYF	TGTGCCAGCAGCCCTGGAGCGGCAGGGGAGACCCAGTACTTC
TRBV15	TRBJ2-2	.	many	CATKQLDTGELFF	TGTGCCACGAAGCAGCTGGACACCGGGGAGCTGTTTTTT
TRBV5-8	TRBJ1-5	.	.	CASGGFRDYYSNQPQHF	TGTGCCAGCGGGGGGTTCCGTGACTATTATAGCAATCAGCCCCAGCATTTT
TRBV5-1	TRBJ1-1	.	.	CASSRGGITEAFF	TGCGCCAGCAGCCGCGGGGGGATCACTGAAGCTTTCTTT
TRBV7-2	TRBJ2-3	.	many	CASSLLQSSTDTQYF	TGTGCCAGCAGCTTACTACAGAGCAGCACAGATACGCAGTATTTT
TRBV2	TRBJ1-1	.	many	CASAYRSRMNTEAFF	TGTGCCAGCGCTTACCGGAGCAGGATGAACACTGAAGCTTTCTTT
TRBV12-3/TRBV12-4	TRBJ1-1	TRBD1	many	CASRSTTGGFGEAFF	TGTGCCAGCAGATCGACTACAGGGGGTTTTGGTGAAGCTTTCTTT
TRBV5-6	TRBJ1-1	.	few	CASRRQFSSTEAFF	TGTGCCAGCAGGCGACAATTCTCCTCCACTGAAGCTTTCTTT
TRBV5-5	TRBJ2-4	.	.	CAGSFRAVGLKNIQYF	TGTGCCGGCAGCTTTAGAGCAGTGGGGCTCAAAAACATTCAGTACTTC
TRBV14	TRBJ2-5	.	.	CASSPYYEETQYF	TGTGCCAGCAGCCCCTACTACGAAGAGACCCAGTACTTC
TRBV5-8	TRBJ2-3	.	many	CASSLGLLGTDTQYF	TGTGCCAGCAGCTTGGGACTTTTGGGCACAGATACGCAGTATTTT
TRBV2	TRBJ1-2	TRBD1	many	CASSRDRGRWYGYTF	TGTGCCAGCAGTAGGGACAGGGGGCGGTGGTATGGCTACACCTTC
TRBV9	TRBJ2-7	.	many	CASSVAPGVGEQYF	TGTGCCAGCAGCGTAGCCCCGGGAGTAGGCGAGCAGTACTTC
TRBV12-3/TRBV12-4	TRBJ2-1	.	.	CTSSPGSGPYNEQFF	TGTACCAGCAGCCCCGGGAGCGGGCCCTACAATGAGCAGTTCTTC
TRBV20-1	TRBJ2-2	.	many	CSGHLAGELFF	TGCAGTGGACACCTCGCCGGGGAGCTGTTTTTT
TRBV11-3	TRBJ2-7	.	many	CASRADPFQEQYF	TGTGCCAGCAGGGCAGACCCCTTCCAGGAGCAGTACTTC
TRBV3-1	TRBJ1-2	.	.	CASSQDNVPARGYTF	TGTGCCAGCAGCCAAGACAACGTACCGGCGCGGGGCTACACCTTC
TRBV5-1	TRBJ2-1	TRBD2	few	CASNSGTSGYNEQFF	TGCGCCAGCAACTCCGGGACTAGCGGATACAATGAGCAGTTCTTC
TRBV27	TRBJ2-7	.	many	CASSLQQGLYEQYF	TGTGCCAGCAGTTTACAACAGGGACTTTACGAGCAGTACTTC
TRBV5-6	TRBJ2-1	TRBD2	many	CASVASGWYNEQFF	TGTGCCAGCGTGGCTAGCGGCTGGTACAATGAGCAGTTCTTC
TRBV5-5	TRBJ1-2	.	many	CASSPASDYGYTF	TGTGCCAGCAGCCCGGCGTCGGATTATGGCTACACCTTC
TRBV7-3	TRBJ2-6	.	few	CASSLIWRSSGANVLTF	TGTGCCAGCAGCTTAATCTGGCGGAGCTCTGGGGCCAACGTCCTGACTTTC